This T cell receptor (beta chain) was captured in a study of cytomegalovirus exposure and HLA in healthy donors. Study outcomes and limitations: In a later analysis, the majority of CMV-associated beta chains seemingly showed HLA restriction. With high specificity and sensitivity, the classifier reportedly diagnosed cytomegalovirus status. The authors later linked a missense DCLRE1C variant to TCR beta V- and J-gene trimming. In all likelihood, a cluster of highly shared sequence variants was a sequencing artifact.

The CDR3 totals 13 residues. Germline CDR1 is SGHAT and CDR2 is FQNNGV. Deletions cut 5 bases from V and 5 bases from J, with 12 bases between. Regarding this clone: Its antigen is still unknown.

Use of 60 Vbeta and 13 Jbeta primers characterized the PCR. Assay: immunoSEQ multiplex PCR; the TCRdb copy retains only in-frame clones and omits some. The table has roughly 120,000 clones, about 74% seen once. This sequence originates from a woman aged 50 to 60 in good health and CMV-seropositive. Sequencing was performed on PBMCs. The genes are TRBV11-2 and TRBJ2-5, with D uncertain. As DNA, the CDR3 is TGTGCCAGCAGCCTGAACTCGAGGGAGACCCAGTACTTC. Its translation is CASSLNSRETQYF. The variable domain in full, completed from reference TRBV11-2 and TRBJ2-5, reads EAGVAQSPRYKIIEKRQSVAFWCNPISGHATLYWYQQILGQGPKLLIQFQNNGVVDDSQLPKDRFSAERLKGVDSTLKIQPAKLEDSAVYLCASSLNSRETQYFGPGTRLLVL.